Listed below are T cell receptor beta chains from one sample, sequenced in a study of tumor-infiltrating lymphocytes in primary liver carcinoma. MiXCR, applied by TCRdb to the multiplex PCR reads, yields one record per CDR3 protein. Of 250,000 to 400,000 distinct CDR3 sequences listed, 65% are singletons. The sequencing input was peripheral blood. These receptor sequences come from a man in his forties with primary liver carcinoma and hepatitis B virus infection. Both conserved end residues are part of each CDR3. D genes are given only for firm matches. Clone size is stated in some rows and not others, as once, few, many or a class when expanded.

j_call clone_size d_call cdr3_length v_call cdr3_nt cdr3_aa
TRBJ2-1 . TRBD2 14 TRBV30 TGTGCCTGGACTGCGACTAGCGGGAGCAATGAGCAGTTCTTC CAWTATSGSNEQFF
TRBJ2-7 . . 13 TRBV19 TGTGCCAGTAGTTCCGGACAGACCTACGAGCAGTACTTC CASSSGQTYEQYF
TRBJ1-2 . . 13 TRBV4-3 TGCGCCAGCAGCCAAGCCAGAAACTATGGCTACACCTTC CASSQARNYGYTF
TRBJ2-7 many TRBD1 14 TRBV6-1 TGTGCCAGCAGGGGACAGGAGCACCCCTACGAGCAGTACTTC CASRGQEHPYEQYF
TRBJ1-1 . . 15 TRBV5-1 TGCGCCAGCAACTCGGTGAGGGGCTCCATCACTGAAGCTTTCTTT CASNSVRGSITEAFF
TRBJ2-3 many . 16 TRBV29-1 TGCAGCGTTGAAGGGGCTTGGGAGCTTAGCACAGATACGCAGTATTTT CSVEGAWELSTDTQYF
TRBJ1-2 few TRBD1 18 TRBV24-1 TGTGCCACCAGTGACTCCTCGGGACAGGGGGCGCAGGCCTATGGCTACACCTTC CATSDSSGQGAQAYGYTF
TRBJ2-2 many TRBD1 15 TRBV11-2 TGTGCCAGCAGCTTGGGACAGGGGAACACCGGGGAGCTGTTTTTT CASSLGQGNTGELFF
TRBJ2-2 . . 15 TRBV11-2 TGTGCCAGCAGCTTAGGAGCGTTTGAGACCTGGGAGCTGTTTTTT CASSLGAFETWELFF
TRBJ2-4 few . 15 TRBV4-2 TGTGCCAGCAGCCACTGGGGGCAGGAGGGTCTCCTTCAGTACTTC CASSHWGQEGLLQYF
TRBJ2-4 few TRBD2 12 TRBV6-2/TRBV6-3 TGTGCCAGCAGTAGCGGGGGAAACATTCAGTACTTC CASSSGGNIQYF
TRBJ2-7 . . 19 TRBV4-3 TGCACCAGCAGCCAAGACTTGAACGTCAGGGATTTATCAATCTACGAGCAGTACTTC CTSSQDLNVRDLSIYEQYF
TRBJ2-1 once . 18 TRBV6-2/TRBV6-3 TGTGCCAGCGGTTTAGATGGGGGGCAGGGACTTTCCTACAATGAGCAGTTCTTC CASGLDGGQGLSYNEQFF
TRBJ1-2 few . 13 TRBV11-2 TGTGCCAGCAGCTTAGGAGGAAGCTATGGCTACACCTTC CASSLGGSYGYTF
TRBJ2-1 . TRBD2 19 TRBV7-2 TGTGCCAGCAGCTCCCGTCCGGGACTAGCGGGAGGGGCGAGGAATGAGCAGTTCTTC CASSSRPGLAGGARNEQFF
TRBJ2-5 . . 17 TRBV5-4 TGTGCCAGCAGCTTCGGGATCAGCGGTTTAAAGGCTGAGACCCAGTACTTC CASSFGISGLKAETQYF
TRBJ2-3 . . 12 TRBV5-6 TGTGCCAGCAACCCCGGGTGGAATACGCAGTATTTT CASNPGWNTQYF
TRBJ2-7 . TRBD2 15 TRBV19 TGTGCCAGTACTGGAGGACTAGGCGGTAACTACGAGCAGTACTTC CASTGGLGGNYEQYF
TRBJ2-1 . . 16 TRBV11-1 TGTGCCAGCTGCATCGGGGGACTCCAATCCTACAATGAGCAGTTCTTC CASCIGGLQSYNEQFF
TRBJ2-2 few . 13 TRBV29-1 TGCAGCGTTGATGAGGGGACGGGCGGGGAGCTGTTTTTT CSVDEGTGGELFF
TRBJ1-1 . . 16 TRBV6-1 TGTGCCAGCATTTTCGGGTCGGGAGGTGGGAACACTGAAGCTTTCTTT CASIFGSGGGNTEAFF
TRBJ2-6 many . 17 TRBV6-6 TGTGCCAGCAGACAACCGGGACTCAGCTCTGGGGCCAACGTCCTGACTTTC CASRQPGLSSGANVLTF
TRBJ2-3 . . 14 TRBV6-2/TRBV6-3 TGTGCCAGCAAATCCTACTTTAGCGCAGATACGCGGTATTTT CASKSYFSADTRYF
TRBJ2-7 . . 12 TRBV21-1 TGTGCCAGCATGGTCAGGGCGTGCGAGCAGTACTTC CASMVRACEQYF
TRBJ1-1 many . 16 TRBV5-5 TGTGCCAGCAGCGGGTTGACAGGCAGTTCGAACACTGAAGCTTTCTTT CASSGLTGSSNTEAFF
TRBJ2-1 . . 13 TRBV6-2/TRBV6-3 TGTGTCAGCAGCCTGCTTCGGAGGGATGAGCAGTTCTTC CVSSLLRRDEQFF
TRBJ1-3 . . 14 TRBV25-1 TGTGCCAGCAGCGCGGGACATGAGGGAAACACCATATGTTTT CASSAGHEGNTICF
TRBJ1-2 many . 16 TRBV4-2 TGTGCCAGCAGCCAAGTGCATCCCAGCTCAAACTATGGCTACACCTTC CASSQVHPSSNYGYTF
TRBJ1-4 . TRBD1 16 TRBV7-8 TGTGCCAGCAGCTTAGGGAAGGACAGGTTCGACGAAAAACTGTTTTTT CASSLGKDRFDEKLFF